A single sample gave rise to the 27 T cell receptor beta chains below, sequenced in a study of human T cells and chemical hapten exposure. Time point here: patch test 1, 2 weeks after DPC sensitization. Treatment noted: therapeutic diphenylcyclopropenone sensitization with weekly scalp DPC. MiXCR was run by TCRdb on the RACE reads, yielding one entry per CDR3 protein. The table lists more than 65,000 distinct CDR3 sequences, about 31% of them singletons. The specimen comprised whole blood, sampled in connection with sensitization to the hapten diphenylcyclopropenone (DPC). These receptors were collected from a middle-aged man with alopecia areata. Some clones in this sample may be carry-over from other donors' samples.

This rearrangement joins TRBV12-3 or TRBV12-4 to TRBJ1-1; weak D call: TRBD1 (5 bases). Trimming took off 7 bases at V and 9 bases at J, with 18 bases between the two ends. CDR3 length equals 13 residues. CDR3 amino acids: CASTLTGTVKAFF. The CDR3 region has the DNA TGTGCCAGCACCCTAACCGGGACCGTGAAAGCTTTCTTT.

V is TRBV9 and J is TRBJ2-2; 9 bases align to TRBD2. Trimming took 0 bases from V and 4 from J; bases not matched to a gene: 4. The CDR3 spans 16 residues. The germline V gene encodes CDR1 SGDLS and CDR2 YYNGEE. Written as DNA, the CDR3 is TGTGCCAGCAGCGTAGGCGGGAGGGCCGGCACCGGGGAGCTGTTTTTT. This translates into CASSVGGRAGTGELFF.

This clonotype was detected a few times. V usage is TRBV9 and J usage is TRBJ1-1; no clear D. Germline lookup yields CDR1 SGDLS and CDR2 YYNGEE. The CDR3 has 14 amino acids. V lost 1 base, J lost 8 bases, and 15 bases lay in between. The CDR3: CASSVLSDTLEAFF. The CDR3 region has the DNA TGTGCCAGCAGCGTACTCTCTGACACCCTGGAAGCTTTCTTT.

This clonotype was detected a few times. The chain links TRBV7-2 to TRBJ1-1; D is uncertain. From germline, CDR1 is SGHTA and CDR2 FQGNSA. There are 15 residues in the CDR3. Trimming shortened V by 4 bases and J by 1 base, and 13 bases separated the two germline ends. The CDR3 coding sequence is TGTGCCAGCAGCTCTAATCCCAGCTCGAACACTGAAGCTTTCTTT. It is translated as CASSSNPSSNTEAFF.

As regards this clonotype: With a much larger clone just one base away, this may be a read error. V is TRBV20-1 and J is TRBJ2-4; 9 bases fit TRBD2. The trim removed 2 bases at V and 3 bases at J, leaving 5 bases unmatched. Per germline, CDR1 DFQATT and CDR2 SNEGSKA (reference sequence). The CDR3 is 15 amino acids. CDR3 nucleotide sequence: TGCAGTGCTAGATTCCGGACTAGCGACAAAAACATTCAGTACTTC. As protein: CSARFRTSDKNIQYF.

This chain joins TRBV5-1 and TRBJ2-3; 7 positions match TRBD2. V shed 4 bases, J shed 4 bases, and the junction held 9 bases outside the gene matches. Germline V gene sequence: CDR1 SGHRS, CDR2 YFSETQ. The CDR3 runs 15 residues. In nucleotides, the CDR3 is TGCGCCAGCAGCCGGGAGGCTGGAGTCGCAGATACGCAGTATTTT. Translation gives CASSREAGVADTQYF.

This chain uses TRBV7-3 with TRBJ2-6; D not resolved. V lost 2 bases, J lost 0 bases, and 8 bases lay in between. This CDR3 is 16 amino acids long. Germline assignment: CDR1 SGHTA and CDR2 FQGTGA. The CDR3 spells CASSLALSSGANVLTF. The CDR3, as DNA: TGTGCCAGCAGCTTAGCGCTAAGCTCTGGGGCCAACGTCCTGACTTTC.

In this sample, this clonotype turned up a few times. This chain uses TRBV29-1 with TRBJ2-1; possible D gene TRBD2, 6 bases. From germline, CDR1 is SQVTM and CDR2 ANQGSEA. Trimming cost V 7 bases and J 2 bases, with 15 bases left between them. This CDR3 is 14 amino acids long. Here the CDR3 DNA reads TGCAGCGGACGACTGGGCGGGACCTACAATGAGCAGTTCTTC. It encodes CSGRLGGTYNEQFF.

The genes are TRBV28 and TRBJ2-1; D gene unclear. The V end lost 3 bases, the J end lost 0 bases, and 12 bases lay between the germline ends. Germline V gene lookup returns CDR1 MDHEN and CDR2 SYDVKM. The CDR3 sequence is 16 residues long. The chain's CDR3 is CASSLVLTSSYNEQFF. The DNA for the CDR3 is TGTGCCAGCAGTTTGGTACTTACAAGCTCCTACAATGAGCAGTTCTTC.

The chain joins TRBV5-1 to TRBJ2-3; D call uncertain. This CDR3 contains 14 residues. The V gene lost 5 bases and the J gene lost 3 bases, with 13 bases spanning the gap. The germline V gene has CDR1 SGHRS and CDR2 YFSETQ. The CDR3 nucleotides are TGCGCCAGCAGTGACACCGGTCCGACAGATACGCAGTATTTT. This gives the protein CASSDTGPTDTQYF.

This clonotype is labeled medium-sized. CDR3 protein: CSARSGAGRADTQYF. The DNA of the CDR3 is TGCAGTGCTAGATCAGGAGCGGGAAGGGCAGATACGCAGTATTTT. J is TRBJ2-3 and V is TRBV20-1, with 7 positions matching TRBD2. V dropped 2 bases and J dropped 4; count of bases not matched to a gene: 9. The CDR3 totals 15 residues. Germline CDR1 is DFQATT and CDR2 is SNEGSKA (reference sequence).

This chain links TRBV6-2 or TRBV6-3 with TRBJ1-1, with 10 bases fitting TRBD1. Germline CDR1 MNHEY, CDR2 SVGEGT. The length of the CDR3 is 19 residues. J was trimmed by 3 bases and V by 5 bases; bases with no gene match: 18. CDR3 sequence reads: CASSPVRGQGPRRDTEAFF. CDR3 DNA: TGTGCCAGCAGTCCTGTCCGGGGACAGGGGCCCCGCCGGGACACTGAAGCTTTCTTT.

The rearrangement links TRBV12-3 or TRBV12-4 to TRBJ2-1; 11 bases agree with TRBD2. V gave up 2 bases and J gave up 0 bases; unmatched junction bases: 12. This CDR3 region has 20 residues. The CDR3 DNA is TGTGCCAGCAGTTTAATGGGACTAGCGGTTGGGGGAAGCTCCTACAATGAGCAGTTCTTC. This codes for CASSLMGLAVGGSSYNEQFF.

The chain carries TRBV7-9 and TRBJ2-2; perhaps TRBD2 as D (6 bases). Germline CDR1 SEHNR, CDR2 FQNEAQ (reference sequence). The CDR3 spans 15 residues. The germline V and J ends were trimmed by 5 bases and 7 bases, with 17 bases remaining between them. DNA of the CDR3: TGTGCCAGCAGCCCCCGACTAGTTCGGAGCGGGGAGCTGTTTTTT. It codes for CASSPRLVRSGELFF.

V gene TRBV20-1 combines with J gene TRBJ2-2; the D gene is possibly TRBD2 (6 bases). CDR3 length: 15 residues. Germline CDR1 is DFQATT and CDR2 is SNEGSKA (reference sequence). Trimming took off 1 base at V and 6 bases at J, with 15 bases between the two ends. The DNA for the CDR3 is TGCAGTGCTAGAGGCCGGAGGGGCGCCCCCGGGGAGCTGTTTTTT. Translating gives CSARGRRGAPGELFF.

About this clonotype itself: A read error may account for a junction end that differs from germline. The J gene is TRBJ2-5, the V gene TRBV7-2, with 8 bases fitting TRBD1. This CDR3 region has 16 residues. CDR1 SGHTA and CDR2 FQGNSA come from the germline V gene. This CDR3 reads CASSPSDREIRETQNF. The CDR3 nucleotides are TGTGCCAGCAGCCCGTCGGACAGGGAAATTCGAGAGACCCAGAACTTC.

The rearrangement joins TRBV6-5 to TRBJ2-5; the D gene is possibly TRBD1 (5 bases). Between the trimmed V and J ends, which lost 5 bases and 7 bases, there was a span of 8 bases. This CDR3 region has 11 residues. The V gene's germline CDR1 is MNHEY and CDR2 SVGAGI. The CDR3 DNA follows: TGTGCCAGCAGTAGCACAGGGACCCAGTACTTC. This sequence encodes CASSSTGTQYF.

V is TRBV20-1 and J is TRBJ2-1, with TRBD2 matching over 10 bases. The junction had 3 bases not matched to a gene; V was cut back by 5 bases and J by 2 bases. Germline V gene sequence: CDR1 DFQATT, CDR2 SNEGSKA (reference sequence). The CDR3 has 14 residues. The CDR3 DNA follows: TGCAGTGCTCAACTAGCGGGACCCTACAATGAGCAGTTCTTC. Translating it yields CSAQLAGPYNEQFF.

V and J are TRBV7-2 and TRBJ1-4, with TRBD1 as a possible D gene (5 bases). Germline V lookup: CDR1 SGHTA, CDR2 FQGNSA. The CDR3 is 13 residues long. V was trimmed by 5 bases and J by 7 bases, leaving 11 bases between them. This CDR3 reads CASSPGRGEKLFF. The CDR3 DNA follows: TGTGCCAGCAGCCCTGGAAGGGGTGAAAAACTGTTTTTT.

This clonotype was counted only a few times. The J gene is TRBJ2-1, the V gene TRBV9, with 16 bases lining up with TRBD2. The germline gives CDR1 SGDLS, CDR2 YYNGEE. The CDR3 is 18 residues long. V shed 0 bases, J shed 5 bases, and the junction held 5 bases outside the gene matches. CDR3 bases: TGTGCCAGCAGCGTAGCAGTGGGACTAGCGGGAGGGCACAATGAGCAGTTCTTC. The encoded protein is CASSVAVGLAGGHNEQFF.

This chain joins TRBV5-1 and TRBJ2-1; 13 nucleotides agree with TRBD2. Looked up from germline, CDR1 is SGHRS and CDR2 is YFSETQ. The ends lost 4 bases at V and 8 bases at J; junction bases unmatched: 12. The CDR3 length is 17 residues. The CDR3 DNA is TGCGCCAGCAGCCTTATCGGCGGGACTAGCGGGACCGATGAGCAGTTCTTC. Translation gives CASSLIGGTSGTDEQFF.

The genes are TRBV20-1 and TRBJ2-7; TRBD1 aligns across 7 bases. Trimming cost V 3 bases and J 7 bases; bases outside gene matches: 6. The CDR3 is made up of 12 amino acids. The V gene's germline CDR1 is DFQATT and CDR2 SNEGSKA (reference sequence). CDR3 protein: CSASNRGREQYF. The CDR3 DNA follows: TGCAGTGCTAGCAACAGGGGTAGGGAGCAGTACTTC.

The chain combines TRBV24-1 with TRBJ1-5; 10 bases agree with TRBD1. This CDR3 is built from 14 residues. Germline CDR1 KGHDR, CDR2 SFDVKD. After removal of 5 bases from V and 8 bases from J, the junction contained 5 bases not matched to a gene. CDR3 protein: CATSAVGQGKPQHF. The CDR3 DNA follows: TGTGCCACCAGTGCAGTGGGACAGGGGAAGCCCCAGCATTTT.

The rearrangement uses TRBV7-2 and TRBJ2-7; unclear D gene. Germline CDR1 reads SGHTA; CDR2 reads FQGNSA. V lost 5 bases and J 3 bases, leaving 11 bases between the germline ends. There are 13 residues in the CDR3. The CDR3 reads CASSPGESYEQYF. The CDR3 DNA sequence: TGTGCCAGCAGCCCAGGCGAGAGCTACGAGCAGTACTTC.

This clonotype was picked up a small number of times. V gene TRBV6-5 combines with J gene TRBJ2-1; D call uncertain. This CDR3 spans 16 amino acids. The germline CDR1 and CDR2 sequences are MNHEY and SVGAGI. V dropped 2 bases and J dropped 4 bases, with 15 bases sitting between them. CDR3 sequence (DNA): TGTGCCAGCAGTTACGGCCTACGCCCTCCGTACAATGAGCAGTTCTTC. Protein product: CASSYGLRPPYNEQFF.

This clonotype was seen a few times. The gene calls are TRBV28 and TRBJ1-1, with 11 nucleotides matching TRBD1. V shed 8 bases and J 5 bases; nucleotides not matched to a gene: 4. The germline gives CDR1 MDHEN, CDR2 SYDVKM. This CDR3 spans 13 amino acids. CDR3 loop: CASGTGGGTEAFF. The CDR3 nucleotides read TGTGCCAGCGGGACAGGGGGTGGGACTGAAGCTTTCTTT.

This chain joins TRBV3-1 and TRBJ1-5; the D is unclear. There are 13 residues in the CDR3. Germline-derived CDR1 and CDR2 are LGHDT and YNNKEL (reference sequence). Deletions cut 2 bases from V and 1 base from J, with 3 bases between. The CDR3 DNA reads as TGTGCCAGCAGCCAAAAGAGCAATCAGCCCCAGCATTTT. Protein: CASSQKSNQPQHF.